The 28 T cell receptor beta chains listed next were all sequenced from one sample in a study of Ad26.COV2.S vaccination and SARS-CoV-2 variants. Sequenced by immunoSEQ multiplex PCR; TCRdb stores in-frame clones only, minus some. The repertoire holds around 400,000 clones, with over 75% as singletons. Specified treatment: approximately 18 received Ad26.COV2.S at low or high dose, single or two shots; about 5 received placebo; per-sample allocation not given. Samples came from day 63 after the first vaccine or placebo injection. This material consisted of peripheral blood, taken in a trial of Ad26.COV2.S vaccine versus placebo. These receptors came from a person aged 18-65 years who received the Ad26.COV2.S COVID-19 vaccine or a placebo.

The chain is built from TRBV5-6 and TRBJ1-2, with D hard to call. Germline V gene sequence: CDR1 SGHDT, CDR2 YYEEEE. Trimming pared 0 bases from V and 2 bases from J, leaving 5 bases between. The CDR3 is made up of 13 amino acids. The CDR3 DNA reads as TGTGCCAGCAGCTTGGGGGTAAACTATGGCTACACCTTC. It is translated as CASSLGVNYGYTF.

The chain joins TRBV5-5 to TRBJ2-5; 8 nucleotides match TRBD1. The V segment lost 0 bases and the J segment 0 bases; nucleotides outside the gene matches: 4. This CDR3 is 16 amino acids long. Per the germline V gene, CDR1 is SGHKS and CDR2 is YYEKEE (reference sequence). The CDR3 nucleotides read TGTGCCAGCAGCTTGGGCCAGGGGGCTTACCAAGAGACCCAGTACTTC. Its translation: CASSLGQGAYQETQYF.

The chain couples TRBV20-1 to TRBJ1-3, with no clear D. CDR1 DFQATT and CDR2 SNEGSKA come from the germline V gene (reference sequence). The CDR3 totals 12 residues. Trimming took off 3 bases at V and 1 base at J, with 4 bases between the two ends. The CDR3 sequence: CSASLSGNTIYF. The CDR3, as DNA: TGCAGTGCTAGTTTGTCTGGAAACACCATATATTTT.

The chain employs TRBV6-5 and TRBJ1-5; 12 bases line up with TRBD1. The ends lost 6 bases at V and 6 bases at J; junction bases unmatched: 3. CDR3 length equals 14 residues. Germline V gene data show CDR1 as MNHEY and CDR2 as SVGAGI. CDR3 coding DNA: TGTGCCAGCAGCTCGGGACAGGGGGCTCAGCCCCAGCATTTT. Its protein product is CASSSGQGAQPQHF.

The chain carries TRBV2 and TRBJ2-5; the D gene is possibly TRBD2 (6 bases). Trimming took off 2 bases at V and 5 bases at J, with 15 bases between the two ends. The CDR3 runs to 15 residues. CDR1 is SNHLY, CDR2 FYNNEI, per germline. The CDR3 coding sequence is TGTGCCAGCAGTGAAATTTGGACGGCGGGGGAGACCCAGTACTTC. It is translated as CASSEIWTAGETQYF.

This chain connects TRBV27 to TRBJ2-7; 8 bases are shared with TRBD1. The CDR3 is 14 residues long. From germline, CDR1 is MNHEY and CDR2 SMNVEV (reference sequence). V gave up 6 bases and J gave up 2 bases; unmatched junction bases: 6. The CDR3 protein is CASSRDRITYEQYF. The CDR3 bases are TGTGCCAGCAGCCGGGACAGGATAACCTACGAGCAGTACTTC.

This chain joins TRBV25-1 and TRBJ2-1; D unresolved. Germline CDR1 is MGHDK and CDR2 is SYGVNS. The CDR3 sequence is 14 residues long. V was clipped by 3 bases and J by 5 bases, with 11 bases between them. The CDR3 DNA sequence: TGTGCCAGCAGTGAGGCTAAAGTCCACAATGAGCAGTTCTTC. Translation: CASSEAKVHNEQFF.

The genes are TRBV27 and TRBJ2-3; D is unclear. Germline CDR1 reads MNHEY; CDR2 reads SMNVEV (reference sequence). This CDR3 has 13 amino acids. The V and J ends lost 6 bases and 4 bases respectively, with 11 bases between them. This CDR3 reads CASSPFSPDTQYF. The CDR3 nucleotides read TGTGCCAGCAGCCCCTTTTCACCAGATACGCAGTATTTT.

The chain uses TRBV7-2 and TRBJ2-1; 7 positions agree with TRBD2. Germline V gene sequence: CDR1 SGHTA, CDR2 FQGNSA. CDR3 length equals 15 residues. V shed 4 bases and J 0 bases; nucleotides not matched to a gene: 3. The CDR3 is CASSSSGGSYNEQFF. CDR3 sequence (DNA): TGTGCCAGCAGCTCTAGCGGAGGCTCCTACAATGAGCAGTTCTTC.

This clone came up once. The chain is built from TRBV12-3 or TRBV12-4 and TRBJ1-2; D may be TRBD1 (5 bases). CDR3 length: 13 residues. Trimming left V 5 bases short and J 3 bases short, with 10 bases between. CDR3 DNA sequence: TGTGCCAGCAGTACCGGGACGCACTATGGCTACACCTTC. Translating it yields CASSTGTHYGYTF.

The chain combines TRBV5-4 with TRBJ2-7, with no clear D. The CDR3 spans 15 residues. The germline V gene has CDR1 SGHNT and CDR2 YYREEE (reference sequence). Trimming cost V 5 bases and J 6 bases, with 21 bases left between them. The CDR3 sequence is CASRSDYGGSGEQYF. CDR3 in DNA: TGTGCCAGCAGGTCGGATTACGGCGGATCGGGCGAGCAGTACTTC.

The V gene is TRBV7-9, the J gene TRBJ1-2; 8 bases match TRBD1. The CDR3 has 14 residues. V was clipped by 2 bases and J by 8 bases; unmatched bases: 7. Per the germline V gene, CDR1 is SEHNR and CDR2 is FQNEAQ (reference sequence). CDR3 in DNA: TGTGCCAGCAGCTTACCCGACAGGGGACCCGGCTACACCTTC. It codes for CASSLPDRGPGYTF. Complete variable domain (other parts from reference TRBV7-9 and TRBJ1-2): DTGVSQNPRHKITKRGQNVTFRCDPISEHNRLYWYRQTLGQGPEFLTYFQNEAQLEKSRLLSDRFSAERPKGSFSTLEIQRTEQGDSAMYLCASSLPDRGPGYTFGSGTRLTVV.

V usage is TRBV3-1 (or the pseudogene TRBV3-2) and J usage is TRBJ2-7; 9 nucleotides line up with TRBD2. V was pared by 7 bases and J by 5 bases, with 12 bases of the junction left unmatched. The CDR3 has 15 amino acids. Germline V gene lookup returns CDR1 LGHDT and CDR2 YNNKEL (reference sequence). CDR3 nucleotide sequence: TGTGCCAGCACCCCCCTAGCGGGATCCCCCCACGAGCAGTACTTC. It yields the protein CASTPLAGSPHEQYF.

The rearrangement uses TRBV2 and TRBJ1-3; D is perhaps TRBD1 (6 bases). Per the germline V gene, CDR1 is SNHLY and CDR2 is FYNNEI. V lost 3 bases to trimming and J lost 7 bases, with 13 bases between them. This CDR3 spans 14 amino acids. In DNA, the CDR3 is TGTGCCAGCAGTGACTACAGGGCCGGGAACACCATATATTTT. Its translation is CASSDYRAGNTIYF. Combining the CDR3 with reference TRBV2 and TRBJ1-3 gives the whole variable domain EPEVTQTPSHQVTQMGQEVILRCVPISNHLYFYWYRQILGQKVEFLVSFYNNEISEKSEIFDDQFSVERPDGSNFTLKIRSTKLEDSAMYFCASSDYRAGNTIYFGEGSWLTVV.

This chain connects TRBV4-3 to TRBJ2-5; 8 nucleotides line up with TRBD1. Losses at the gene ends were 4 bases for V and 4 bases for J; bases not matched to a gene: 2. Germline loops: CDR1 LGHNA, CDR2 YSLEER. This CDR3 is built from 13 residues. CDR3 sequence reads: CASSPGQGETQYF. The CDR3 DNA reads TGCGCCAGCAGCCCCGGACAGGGAGAGACCCAGTACTTC.

The chain employs TRBV27 and TRBJ1-1; the D is unclear. The V end was cut by 5 bases, the J end by 0 bases, with 13 bases between. CDR1 and CDR2 (germline): MNHEY, SMNVEV (reference sequence). This CDR3 has 15 residues. CDR3 DNA: TGTGCCAGCAGTAGGTCAATCCAGCTGAACACTGAAGCTTTCTTT. Translation gives CASSRSIQLNTEAFF.

CDR3 residues: CASSGTGTGSTDTQYF. Here the CDR3 DNA reads TGTGCCAGCTCAGGAACCGGGACAGGTAGCACAGATACGCAGTATTTT. The chain has TRBV18 and TRBJ2-3; 8 nucleotides match TRBD1. Per the germline V gene, CDR1 is KGHSH and CDR2 is LQKENI. Trimming took 5 bases from V and 0 from J; bases not matched to a gene: 7. The CDR3 is made up of 16 amino acids.

A single count supports this clone. CDR3 residues: CASSSRTGSMNTEAFF. For the CDR3, the DNA is TGTGCCAGCAGCTCGCGGACAGGGTCTATGAACACTGAAGCTTTCTTT. V and J are TRBV7-8 and TRBJ1-1; 8 bases are shared with TRBD1. V lost 4 bases and J lost 0; bases outside the gene matches: 7. The CDR3 has 16 residues. Germline V gene sequence: CDR1 SGHVS, CDR2 FQNEAQ.

J is TRBJ2-2 and V is TRBV3-1 (or the pseudogene TRBV3-2), with D hard to call. CDR3 size: 14 residues. V was trimmed by 2 bases and J by 5 bases, leaving 9 bases between them. Germline lookup yields CDR1 LGHDT and CDR2 YNNKEL (reference sequence). The CDR3 DNA sequence: TGTGCCAGCAGCCAACCCTTAAAGACCGGGGAGCTGTTTTTT. Translation: CASSQPLKTGELFF.

V usage is TRBV6-2 or TRBV6-3 and J usage is TRBJ1-4; D unresolved. The CDR3 spans 14 residues. Per germline, CDR1 MNHEY and CDR2 SVGEGT. Trimming pared 5 bases from V and 0 bases from J, leaving 7 bases between. This CDR3 reads CASSDGATNEKLFF. The CDR3 region has the DNA TGTGCCAGCAGTGACGGTGCAACTAATGAAAAACTGTTTTTT.

CDR3 in DNA: TGCGCCAGCAGCCAAGATCCGGTGTCCGGGGCCAACGTCCTGACTTTC. Translated, it gives CASSQDPVSGANVLTF. The chain is built from TRBV4-3 and TRBJ2-6; D is ambiguous. The CDR3 runs 16 residues. CDR1 LGHNA and CDR2 YSLEER come from the germline V gene. Trimming removed 0 bases from V and 4 bases from J, with 10 bases in between.

The rearrangement uses TRBV6-2 or TRBV6-3 and TRBJ1-1; 7 positions match TRBD1. The J segment lost 6 bases and the V segment lost 6 bases, leaving 7 bases of the junction unmatched. Germline CDR1 reads MNHEY; CDR2 reads SVGEGT. This CDR3 spans 13 amino acids. The CDR3 DNA follows: TGTGCCAGCAGCTTACGACAGGGACCTGAAGCTTTCTTT. Its translation is CASSLRQGPEAFF.

The rearrangement joins TRBV2 to TRBJ2-7, with 8 bases aligning to TRBD2. Germline V gene data show CDR1 as SNHLY and CDR2 as FYNNEI. After removal of 0 bases from V and 6 bases from J, the junction contained 7 bases not matched to a gene. The length of the CDR3 is 15 residues. CDR3: CASSEALFGRVEQYF. The CDR3 region has the DNA TGTGCCAGCAGTGAAGCGTTATTCGGGAGGGTCGAGCAGTACTTC.

This chain joins TRBV4-1 and TRBJ1-1; D gene ambiguous. V lost 7 bases and J lost 5, with 17 bases in between. The CDR3 extends over 14 amino acids. CDR1 MGHRA and CDR2 YSYEKL come from the germline V gene. The DNA for the CDR3 is TGCGCCAGCACCCCCAGTGGTACGGGTACTGAAGCTTTCTTT. Its protein product is CASTPSGTGTEAFF.

This chain uses TRBV5-6 with TRBJ2-1; D perhaps matches TRBD2 (5 bases). V was clipped by 0 bases and J by 0 bases, with 13 bases between them. CDR1 and CDR2 from the germline V gene are SGHDT and YYEEEE. This CDR3 has 17 amino acids. CDR3 loop: CASSLGGQVSSYNEQFF. CDR3 nucleotide sequence: TGTGCCAGCAGCTTGGGAGGGCAGGTGAGCTCCTACAATGAGCAGTTCTTC. Looking up the rest from reference TRBV5-6 and TRBJ2-1 gives the full variable domain: DAGVTQSPTHLIKTRGQQVTLRCSPKSGHDTVSWYQQALGQGPQFIFQYYEEEERQRGNFPDRFSGHQFPNYSSELNVNALLLGDSALYLCASSLGGQVSSYNEQFFGPGTRLTVL.

The rearrangement joins TRBV28 to TRBJ2-1; D is unresolved. This CDR3 region has 12 residues. V was cut by 3 bases and J by 9 bases, with 9 bases left in between. From germline, CDR1 is MDHEN and CDR2 SYDVKM. The DNA for the CDR3 is TGTGCCAGCAGTTTTACGTGGCGTGAGCAGTTCTTC. Translation: CASSFTWREQFF. The variable domain in full, with the rest retrieved from reference TRBV28 and TRBJ2-1, is DVKVTQSSRYLVKRTGEKVFLECVQDMDHENMFWYRQDPGLGLRLIYFSYDVKMKEKGDIPEGYSVSREKKERFSLILESASTNQTSMYLCASSFTWREQFFGPGTRLTVL.

For this clone: This same CDR3 is encoded by further DNA sequences in the sample. The chain combines TRBV30 with TRBJ2-5, with D uncertain. This CDR3 is built from 11 residues. Trimming pared 0 bases from V and 4 bases from J, leaving 3 bases between. The V gene's germline CDR1 is GTSNPN and CDR2 SVGIG (reference sequence). The CDR3 DNA reads as TGTGCCTGGAGTGTAGGAGAGACCCAGTACTTC. The encoded protein is CAWSVGETQYF.

The chain has TRBV28 and TRBJ2-1; TRBD2 agrees at 11 bases. V lost 4 bases, J lost 2 bases, and 13 bases stayed unmatched. The CDR3 length is 19 residues. Looked up from germline, CDR1 is MDHEN and CDR2 is SYDVKM. CDR3 nucleotide sequence: TGTGCCAGCAGTTCTCCCATAGCGGGAGGGCCCGGGGCCTACAATGAGCAGTTCTTC. It is translated as CASSSPIAGGPGAYNEQFF.